A selection of T cell receptor beta chains follows, all from one sample in a study of T-cell memory formation after mild COVID-19. MiXCR was run by TCRdb on the 5' RACE reads, yielding one entry per CDR3 protein. This sample has about half a million distinct CDR3 sequences, with roughly 18% found just once. What was sequenced was PBMCs or a T cell subset sorted from them (not recorded which). These receptors all stem from an adult woman who had mild COVID-19 (a few samples of this study predate the infection). Cell type and time point are not known. Each CDR3 is given with its conserved first and last residue. Each record gives: D gene, clone size, V gene, J gene, CDR3 DNA, CDR3 protein. A D gene is named only where the DNA matches it firmly. Rows give clone size only sometimes, using once, few, many, or a class for an expanded clone.

d_gene: .
abundance: many
v_gene: TRBV12-3/TRBV12-4
j_gene: TRBJ2-5
CDR3nt: TGTGCCAGCAGTTTAAGTACAGCGAAAGAGACCCAGTACTTC
CDR3aa: CASSLSTAKETQYF

d_gene: TRBD2
abundance: many
v_gene: TRBV20-1
j_gene: TRBJ2-5
CDR3nt: TGCAGTTCCGAAGGGCGGGAGCTCGCAGAGACCCAGTACTTC
CDR3aa: CSSEGRELAETQYF

d_gene: .
abundance: few
v_gene: TRBV5-6
j_gene: TRBJ1-2
CDR3nt: TGTGCCAGCAGGTTTCGGGCGGGCTTCTATGGCTACACCTTC
CDR3aa: CASRFRAGFYGYTF

d_gene: TRBD1
abundance: .
v_gene: TRBV5-5
j_gene: TRBJ2-7
CDR3nt: TGTGCCAGCACCCCAACCGGGACAGGGGCCTACGAGCAGTACTTC
CDR3aa: CASTPTGTGAYEQYF

d_gene: .
abundance: .
v_gene: TRBV6-5
j_gene: TRBJ2-1
CDR3nt: TGTGCCAGCACCTTAGGATCGGGATCCTACAATGAGCAGTTCTTC
CDR3aa: CASTLGSGSYNEQFF

d_gene: .
abundance: .
v_gene: TRBV4-3
j_gene: TRBJ2-7
CDR3nt: TGCGCCAGCAGCCCAACCGCTGGACAGCTCCCCTACGAGCAGTACTTC
CDR3aa: CASSPTAGQLPYEQYF

d_gene: .
abundance: .
v_gene: TRBV12-3/TRBV12-4
j_gene: TRBJ1-4
CDR3nt: TGTGCCAGCAGTTTTAGTGAAAAACTGTTTTTT
CDR3aa: CASSFSEKLFF

d_gene: .
abundance: .
v_gene: TRBV7-9
j_gene: TRBJ2-2
CDR3nt: TGTGCCAGCAGCTTAGCAGTAGGGCTAGTGCACACCGGGGAGCTGTTTTTT
CDR3aa: CASSLAVGLVHTGELFF

d_gene: .
abundance: many
v_gene: TRBV7-2
j_gene: TRBJ2-7
CDR3nt: TGTGCCAGCAGCTTAGGAGCCCCTAGGGGACGGGGTTACGAGCAGTACTTC
CDR3aa: CASSLGAPRGRGYEQYF

d_gene: .
abundance: few
v_gene: TRBV10-3
j_gene: TRBJ1-1
CDR3nt: TGTGCCATCAGTCCAAGCGGGAACACTGAAGCTTTCTTT
CDR3aa: CAISPSGNTEAFF

d_gene: .
abundance: few
v_gene: TRBV3-1
j_gene: TRBJ1-1
CDR3nt: TGTGCCAGCAGCCAAGGGTCCGGGATGAACACTGAAGCTTTCTTT
CDR3aa: CASSQGSGMNTEAFF

d_gene: TRBD2
abundance: .
v_gene: TRBV9
j_gene: TRBJ2-1
CDR3nt: TGTGCCAGCAGGCCGACTAGCGGTTCTAGCTCCTACAATGAGCAGTTCTTC
CDR3aa: CASRPTSGSSSYNEQFF

d_gene: .
abundance: .
v_gene: TRBV7-2
j_gene: TRBJ2-2
CDR3nt: TGTGCCAGCAGCTTAATACTAGTTGGAGCCGGGGAGCTGTTTTTT
CDR3aa: CASSLILVGAGELFF

d_gene: TRBD1
abundance: few
v_gene: TRBV18
j_gene: TRBJ1-1
CDR3nt: TGTGCCAGCTCACCAATCGTCGGACAGGGGATAGGAAACACTGAAGCTTTCTTT
CDR3aa: CASSPIVGQGIGNTEAFF

d_gene: .
abundance: .
v_gene: TRBV7-9
j_gene: TRBJ1-1
CDR3nt: TGTGCCAGCAGCTCGACCGACCGACACAGGGAGAAGTGGGGCCTCCAGATGAACACTGAAGCTTTCTTT
CDR3aa: CASSSTDRHREKWGLQMNTEAFF

d_gene: .
abundance: few
v_gene: TRBV6-5
j_gene: TRBJ2-3
CDR3nt: TGTGCCAGCAGTTACGAGGCCTTATCAGATACGCAGTATTTT
CDR3aa: CASSYEALSDTQYF

d_gene: .
abundance: .
v_gene: TRBV12-3/TRBV12-4
j_gene: TRBJ2-4
CDR3nt: TGTGCCAGCTCCTCCGGAACTCTAGGAAACATTCAGTACTTC
CDR3aa: CASSSGTLGNIQYF

d_gene: TRBD1
abundance: .
v_gene: TRBV7-2
j_gene: TRBJ1-1
CDR3nt: TGTGCCAGCAGCTTCCGACAGGGCATGAACACTGAAGCTTTCTTT
CDR3aa: CASSFRQGMNTEAFF

d_gene: .
abundance: .
v_gene: TRBV5-5
j_gene: TRBJ1-2
CDR3nt: TGTGCCAGCAGCTTCCCAAGGCAAAACTATGGCTACACCTTC
CDR3aa: CASSFPRQNYGYTF

d_gene: .
abundance: few
v_gene: TRBV7-9
j_gene: TRBJ1-2
CDR3nt: TGTGCCAGCAGGGGGGGAGACAACTATGGCTACACCTTC
CDR3aa: CASRGGDNYGYTF

d_gene: TRBD2
abundance: .
v_gene: TRBV5-4
j_gene: TRBJ2-7
CDR3nt: TGTGCCAGCAGCTTGGCGGGAGCGGGGGGCTCCTACGAGCAGTACTTC
CDR3aa: CASSLAGAGGSYEQYF

d_gene: TRBD2
abundance: few
v_gene: TRBV4-2
j_gene: TRBJ2-3
CDR3nt: TGTGCCAGCAGCCTCGTTCTAGCGGGAGTTGAAGATACGCAGTATTTT
CDR3aa: CASSLVLAGVEDTQYF

d_gene: TRBD2
abundance: .
v_gene: TRBV7-8
j_gene: TRBJ2-3
CDR3nt: TGTGCCAGCAGCTTAGTTTCTAGCGGGAGTTTCCCAGATACGCAGTATTTT
CDR3aa: CASSLVSSGSFPDTQYF

d_gene: TRBD2
abundance: few
v_gene: TRBV20-1
j_gene: TRBJ2-2
CDR3nt: TGCAGTGCTAGAGTCGCGGGAGGATGGTCCGGGGAGCTGTTTTTT
CDR3aa: CSARVAGGWSGELFF

d_gene: TRBD2
abundance: .
v_gene: TRBV5-5
j_gene: TRBJ2-1
CDR3nt: TGTGCCAGCAGCTCCCCGGGAGGGCAATCTCACAATGAGCAGTTCTTC
CDR3aa: CASSSPGGQSHNEQFF

d_gene: TRBD2
abundance: few
v_gene: TRBV18
j_gene: TRBJ2-7
CDR3nt: TGTGCCAGCTCACCGCGGACTAGTAACTCTGGCGAGCAGTACTTC
CDR3aa: CASSPRTSNSGEQYF

d_gene: .
abundance: .
v_gene: TRBV29-1
j_gene: TRBJ2-5
CDR3nt: TGCAGCGTTGGTAGGGTCCAAGAGACCCAGTACTTC
CDR3aa: CSVGRVQETQYF

d_gene: TRBD1
abundance: many
v_gene: TRBV5-1
j_gene: TRBJ1-3
CDR3nt: TGCGCCAGCAGCGAGCAGGGGGGACCTGGAAACACCATATATTTT
CDR3aa: CASSEQGGPGNTIYF

d_gene: TRBD2
abundance: few
v_gene: TRBV9
j_gene: TRBJ2-7
CDR3nt: TGTGCCAGCAGCGGGACTAGCGGGCTGCCCTACGAGCAGTACTTC
CDR3aa: CASSGTSGLPYEQYF

d_gene: .
abundance: many
v_gene: TRBV3-1
j_gene: TRBJ1-2
CDR3nt: TGTGCCAGCAGCCAGGGGGCCATCTATGGCTACACCTTC
CDR3aa: CASSQGAIYGYTF

d_gene: TRBD1
abundance: few
v_gene: TRBV3-1
j_gene: TRBJ1-6
CDR3nt: TGTGCCAGCAGCTACGACAGGGCACGAAATTCACCCCTCCACTTT
CDR3aa: CASSYDRARNSPLHF

d_gene: .
abundance: .
v_gene: TRBV9
j_gene: TRBJ2-1
CDR3nt: TGTGCCAGCAGCGTAGCAGGGAGCAATGAGCAGTTCTTC
CDR3aa: CASSVAGSNEQFF

d_gene: .
abundance: few
v_gene: TRBV20-1
j_gene: TRBJ1-1
CDR3nt: TGCAGTGCTGAACAGGGTAGTTTTCTCGAAGCTTTCTTT
CDR3aa: CSAEQGSFLEAFF

d_gene: TRBD2
abundance: few
v_gene: TRBV20-1
j_gene: TRBJ2-3
CDR3nt: TGCAGTGCTAGAGATAAAGGCGGGAGTGCTGATACGCAGTATTTT
CDR3aa: CSARDKGGSADTQYF

d_gene: TRBD2
abundance: .
v_gene: TRBV7-9
j_gene: TRBJ2-3
CDR3nt: TGTGCCAGCAGCTTGGAAGCGGGGTCCGATACGCAGTATTTT
CDR3aa: CASSLEAGSDTQYF

d_gene: TRBD2
abundance: .
v_gene: TRBV2
j_gene: TRBJ2-1
CDR3nt: TGTGCCACCCTATCGGGACTAGCAGCGTACAATGAGCAGTTCTTC
CDR3aa: CATLSGLAAYNEQFF

d_gene: .
abundance: .
v_gene: TRBV7-8
j_gene: TRBJ2-7
CDR3nt: TGTGCCAGCAGCTCACAGATTAGCTCCTACGAGCAGTACTTC
CDR3aa: CASSSQISSYEQYF

d_gene: .
abundance: few
v_gene: TRBV27
j_gene: TRBJ1-5
CDR3nt: TGTGCCAGCAGCCGCCCCGGCCGGGATCAGCCCCAGCATTTT
CDR3aa: CASSRPGRDQPQHF

d_gene: TRBD2
abundance: .
v_gene: TRBV10-3
j_gene: TRBJ2-5
CDR3nt: TGTGCCATCAGTGAGGCTAGCGGGACCGGAGAGACCCAGTACTTC
CDR3aa: CAISEASGTGETQYF

d_gene: TRBD1
abundance: few
v_gene: TRBV12-3/TRBV12-4
j_gene: TRBJ1-6
CDR3nt: TGTGCCAGCAGTTTATCCACCGGGACAGGGGGGAACTCCTATAATTCACCCCTCCACTTT
CDR3aa: CASSLSTGTGGNSYNSPLHF

d_gene: .
abundance: few
v_gene: TRBV24-1
j_gene: TRBJ1-2
CDR3nt: TGTGCCACCAGTGACGCTCGGGGGGATGGCTACACCTTC
CDR3aa: CATSDARGDGYTF

d_gene: .
abundance: .
v_gene: TRBV15
j_gene: TRBJ2-3
CDR3nt: TGTGCCACCAGCAGTTGGGGGAGGGGGACAGATACGCAGTATTTT
CDR3aa: CATSSWGRGTDTQYF

d_gene: .
abundance: once
v_gene: TRBV6-5
j_gene: TRBJ2-7
CDR3nt: TGTGCCAGCAGTTATAGAAGGAGGACTAACTACGAGCAGTACTTC
CDR3aa: CASSYRRRTNYEQYF

d_gene: .
abundance: few
v_gene: TRBV3-1
j_gene: TRBJ2-3
CDR3nt: TGTGCCAGCAGCCCACACTTTTCGGGGAGCACAGATACGCAGTATTTT
CDR3aa: CASSPHFSGSTDTQYF

d_gene: .
abundance: few
v_gene: TRBV6-5
j_gene: TRBJ1-4
CDR3nt: TGTGCCAGCAGTTACGGGAGGGGTAGTGAAAAACTGTTTTTT
CDR3aa: CASSYGRGSEKLFF

d_gene: TRBD1
abundance: few
v_gene: TRBV5-5
j_gene: TRBJ1-1
CDR3nt: TGTGCCAGCAGCCGAGGACCACAGGGGGCGAACACTGAAGCTTTCTTT
CDR3aa: CASSRGPQGANTEAFF

d_gene: .
abundance: many
v_gene: TRBV6-5
j_gene: TRBJ1-2
CDR3nt: TGTGCCAGCAGCCGGGGGACTGCCTATGGCTACACCTTC
CDR3aa: CASSRGTAYGYTF

d_gene: TRBD1
abundance: many
v_gene: TRBV27
j_gene: TRBJ2-7
CDR3nt: TGTGCCAGCAGCCCAGGACAGGGGGCGCCTACTTACGAGCAGTACTTC
CDR3aa: CASSPGQGAPTYEQYF

d_gene: .
abundance: few
v_gene: TRBV15
j_gene: TRBJ2-1
CDR3nt: TGTGCCACCAGCCCAGCGTTGGGCGTTGAGCAGTTCTTC
CDR3aa: CATSPALGVEQFF

d_gene: .
abundance: .
v_gene: TRBV10-3
j_gene: TRBJ1-4
CDR3nt: TGTGCCATCAGTGAGTCTCAGCAAAATGAAAAACTGTTTTTT
CDR3aa: CAISESQQNEKLFF

d_gene: .
abundance: .
v_gene: TRBV19
j_gene: TRBJ1-2
CDR3nt: TGTGCCAGTAGTATGAGAGGTGGGGAAGAGGGCTACACCTTC
CDR3aa: CASSMRGGEEGYTF

d_gene: .
abundance: .
v_gene: TRBV10-3
j_gene: TRBJ1-5
CDR3nt: TGTGCCATCAGTGAGCAGGGAAATCAGCCCCAGCATTTT
CDR3aa: CAISEQGNQPQHF

d_gene: .
abundance: .
v_gene: TRBV4-1
j_gene: TRBJ2-7
CDR3nt: TGCGCCAGCAGCCAAGCTAGGCAGGGTCACGACGAGCAGTACTTC
CDR3aa: CASSQARQGHDEQYF

d_gene: TRBD2
abundance: .
v_gene: TRBV6-4
j_gene: TRBJ2-1
CDR3nt: TGTGCCAGCAGTCCGACTAGCGGGGAGTACAATGAGCAGTTCTTC
CDR3aa: CASSPTSGEYNEQFF

d_gene: TRBD1
abundance: .
v_gene: TRBV4-1
j_gene: TRBJ2-1
CDR3nt: TGCGCCAGCAGCCAAGCAACGACAGGGAGAAATGAGCAGTTCTTC
CDR3aa: CASSQATTGRNEQFF

d_gene: .
abundance: few
v_gene: TRBV7-9
j_gene: TRBJ2-7
CDR3nt: TGTGCCAGCAGCTTGGGACTTCAAGGCGCCTACGAGCAGTACTTC
CDR3aa: CASSLGLQGAYEQYF

d_gene: TRBD2
abundance: .
v_gene: TRBV27
j_gene: TRBJ2-7
CDR3nt: TGTGCCAGCAGTTTTGTAGCGGGAACATACGAGCAGTACTTC
CDR3aa: CASSFVAGTYEQYF

d_gene: .
abundance: .
v_gene: TRBV12-3/TRBV12-4
j_gene: TRBJ1-3
CDR3nt: TGTGCCAGCAGTTTTGGAGCTAACACCATATATTTT
CDR3aa: CASSFGANTIYF

d_gene: .
abundance: .
v_gene: TRBV9
j_gene: TRBJ2-2
CDR3nt: TGTGCCAGCAGCGTAGGGGGGGATAGGTCCGGGGAGCTGTTTTTT
CDR3aa: CASSVGGDRSGELFF

d_gene: .
abundance: few
v_gene: TRBV6-6
j_gene: TRBJ2-6
CDR3nt: TGTGCCAGCAGTTGGAGGACGGACAGCTCTGGGGCCAACGTCCTGACTTTC
CDR3aa: CASSWRTDSSGANVLTF